Listed below are T cell receptor beta chains from one sample, sequenced in a study of spatial heterogeneity in lung cancer. TCRdb itself ran the 5' RACE reads through MiXCR, one entry per CDR3 protein. This repertoire shows under 75,000 distinct CDR3 sequences, roughly 13% found once; its top ten account for more than 5.5%. The sequenced sample was PBMCs, obtained at surgery. The receptors here all came from a male donor with early-stage non-small cell lung cancer. The CDR3 runs from the conserved cysteine through the conserved F or W. Each record gives: J gene, V gene, CDR3 protein.

>TRBJ2-1|TRBV11-3
CASSYKSQGDEQFF
>TRBJ2-3|TRBV20-1
CSARAGTSVGDTQYF
>TRBJ1-1|TRBV27
CASSQRRDREAFF
>TRBJ2-7|TRBV3-1
CASSRQGPYEQYF
>TRBJ1-5|TRBV5-6
CASSRDSTNQPQHF
>TRBJ2-2|TRBV12-3/TRBV12-4
CASSLGPTLTGELFF
>TRBJ2-1|TRBV5-5
CASSLVPSGRINEQFF
>TRBJ2-3|TRBV29-1
CSGGEGASDTQYF
>TRBJ2-1|TRBV5-1
CASSLSGSPENEQFF
>TRBJ2-3|TRBV19
CASSTPGGTTDTQYF
>TRBJ2-7|TRBV9
CASSARQGANEQYF
>TRBJ2-2|TRBV12-3/TRBV12-4
CASSLGLAGTGELFF
>TRBJ2-2|TRBV5-1
CASSSGHRNTGELFF
>TRBJ1-1|TRBV5-1
CASSTGHPGTEAFF
>TRBJ2-1|TRBV14
CASSQVGRAGQFF
>TRBJ2-3|TRBV3-1
CASSTRQGERDTQYF
>TRBJ2-1|TRBV19
CASSVRQGLGSEQFF
>TRBJ2-3|TRBV20-1
CSGTKGTTDTQYF
>TRBJ2-1|TRBV5-1
CASSLGSSYNEQFF
>TRBJ1-1|TRBV20-1
CSAATALVNTEAFF
>TRBJ2-2|TRBV5-1
CASSLVAGKQPGELFF
>TRBJ1-4|TRBV7-9
CASSRRTNEKLFF
>TRBJ2-1|TRBV5-1
CASSSLSGANNEQFF
>TRBJ1-1|TRBV28
CASSPPRGGKAFF
>TRBJ2-1|TRBV9
CASSPRLAGYNEQFF
>TRBJ2-5|TRBV4-1
CASSYRQGLQETQYF
>TRBJ2-5|TRBV3-1
CASSQDLREGRETQYF
>TRBJ2-1|TRBV6-6
CASSRQGAAGNEQFF
>TRBJ1-5|TRBV6-5
CASTLGPNQPQHF
>TRBJ2-1|TRBV12-3/TRBV12-4
CASRYRGSSYNEQFF
>TRBJ1-2|TRBV6-5
CASSASIGQNYGYTF
>TRBJ2-6|TRBV7-2
CASSPHNVLTF
>TRBJ1-5|TRBV4-1
CASSQDGGWQPQHF
>TRBJ1-2|TRBV15
CATSRDGGGAYGYTF
>TRBJ1-1|TRBV7-3
CASSLDGANTEAFF
>TRBJ2-1|TRBV7-8
CASSLGSSSYNEQFF
>TRBJ1-1|TRBV7-9
CASSSVGGPNTEAFF
>TRBJ1-5|TRBV4-1
CASSQKQGDGSNQPQHF
>TRBJ2-5|TRBV4-1
CASSQVAAGETQYF
>TRBJ2-7|TRBV13
CASSSSRDGYEQYF
>TRBJ1-1|TRBV5-1
CASSLTGWRDPEAFF
>TRBJ2-7|TRBV11-2
CASSLGGRGATYEQYF
>TRBJ2-1|TRBV5-5
CASSQDWAAYNEQFF
>TRBJ2-6|TRBV12-3/TRBV12-4
CASSFVGVWSGANVLTF
>TRBJ2-5|TRBV5-1
CATSGGRVRETQYF
>TRBJ2-1|TRBV4-1
CASSQGWRGEQFF
>TRBJ1-2|TRBV20-1
CSAQGTGGFYGYTF
>TRBJ1-1|TRBV6-6
CASSYGMNTEAFF
>TRBJ1-1|TRBV5-1
CASSLAGANSGFTEAFF
>TRBJ1-4|TRBV28
CASSSPGGRYREKLFF
>TRBJ1-5|TRBV21-1
CASGWTGVEPQHF
>TRBJ1-1|TRBV5-5
CASSPPRRSALNTEAFF
>TRBJ1-2|TRBV12-3/TRBV12-4
CASSLDPKDGYTF
>TRBJ2-3|TRBV21-1
CASSKWGCERRFPDTQYF
>TRBJ2-6|TRBV4-2
CASSLQGTAAGANVLTF
>TRBJ2-3|TRBV20-1
CSATPQVGNPDTQYF
>TRBJ2-1|TRBV12-3/TRBV12-4
CASSLLNNEQFF